This TCR beta chain came from a study of OX40 agonist ivuxolimab in advanced cancers. Study-level background: Ivuxolimab, an antibody acting as an agonist of OX40 (CD134), was used to treat patients.

TCRdb keeps only in-frame clones here, not all; method: immunoSEQ multiplex PCR. The table has about 120,000 clones, approximately 92% seen once. This CDR3 comprises 13 residues. CDR1 is MNHNS and CDR2 is SASEGT in the germline V gene. Trimming took 5 bases from V and 4 from J; bases not matched to a gene: 2. The sample in question was CD4+ or CD8+ T cells sorted from blood, obtained in a trial of the OX40 agonist ivuxolimab. The genes are TRBV6-1 and TRBJ1-5; 7 nucleotides align to TRBD1. The receptor's source is an adult with an advanced solid tumor such as melanoma, head and neck, liver or kidney cancer. The CDR3 sequence is CASSRQGNQPQHF. The CDR3 nucleotides read TGTGCCAGCAGTAGACAGGGAAATCAGCCCCAGCATTTT.